Listed below are T cell receptor beta chains from one sample, sequenced in a study of cytomegalovirus exposure and HLA in healthy donors. The table came from immunoSEQ multiplex PCR; TCRdb's copy has only in-frame clones and leaves some out. Here the sample spans some 200,000 clones, around 81% being singletons. The sample consisted of PBMCs. The receptors originated from a woman aged 25-40 years in good health and CMV-seropositive. Both conserved end residues are part of each CDR3. A D gene is named only where the DNA matches it firmly. Expanded clones are given a class, and other clones once, few, many or no size at all.

cdr3_nt cdr3_aa v_call d_call clone_size j_call cdr3_length
TGCGCCAGCGTGGACAGGTCCTACGAGCAGTACTTC CASVDRSYEQYF TRBV23-1 TRBD1 few TRBJ2-7 12
TGTGCCAGCAGCTTGGCCACGGCAGGGTATAGGAAAAATCAGCCCCAGCATTTT CASSLATAGYRKNQPQHF TRBV5-8 . once TRBJ1-5 18
TGTGCCACCCTAGGGAGGGTAGGGGACACTGAAGCTTTCTTT CATLGRVGDTEAFF TRBV19 . . TRBJ1-1 14
TGTGCCAGCAGTTTATGGACCGGCCAAGCGCGGAATGAGCAGTTCTTC CASSLWTGQARNEQFF TRBV28 . . TRBJ2-1 16
TGTGCCAGCAGCCCCACGGCCGGGGAGCCCCAGCATTTT CASSPTAGEPQHF TRBV4-2 . . TRBJ1-5 13
TGTGCCAGCAGCGCAACGAGTGTCGGGGGGACCCAGTACTTC CASSATSVGGTQYF TRBV9 . . TRBJ2-5 14
TGTGCCAGCAGCAGACCGGGACTAGCGGGGGGGAACAATGAGCAGTTCTTC CASSRPGLAGGNNEQFF TRBV7-9 TRBD2 . TRBJ2-1 17
TGTGCCAGCAGTTTGGACCCCGGACAGCCCTACAATGAGCAGTTCTTC CASSLDPGQPYNEQFF TRBV28 . many TRBJ2-1 16
TGTGCCAGCAGCTACGATGCAGGGGATCCTCAGCCCCAGCATTTT CASSYDAGDPQPQHF TRBV6-5 . . TRBJ1-5 15
TGTGCCAGCAGCTTGCCGGGGGGTCCACGGGAGACCCAGTACTTC CASSLPGGPRETQYF TRBV5-6 TRBD2 . TRBJ2-5 15
TGTGCCAGCAGCTTCCCCACAGGGGTGAACACTGAAGCTTTCTTT CASSFPTGVNTEAFF TRBV5-4 TRBD1 . TRBJ1-1 15
TGTGCCAGCAGCTTGGGGCAGGTGAACACTGAAGCTTTCTTT CASSLGQVNTEAFF TRBV5-4 . few TRBJ1-1 14
TGTGCCTGCGGGGACAAAACAGCAAATGGCTACACCTTC CACGDKTANGYTF TRBV30 . . TRBJ1-2 13
TGTGCCAGCAGTGACGAGGGGGCAGATACGCAGTATTTT CASSDEGADTQYF TRBV2 . . TRBJ2-3 13
TGTGCCAGCAGGGAGACAGTCTCCTACGAGCAGTACTTC CASRETVSYEQYF TRBV7-8 . . TRBJ2-7 13
TGCGCCAGCAGCCAAGGCTTGGGCTTTGAGCAGTTCTTC CASSQGLGFEQFF TRBV4-3 . . TRBJ2-1 13
TGTGCCAGCAGCTTATGGAATCCGGGACAGAGTGAGCAAGAGACCCAGTACTTC CASSLWNPGQSEQETQYF TRBV11-3 TRBD1 . TRBJ2-5 18
TGTGCCAGCAGCTTAGAAACTAGCCTTGACACCGGGGAGCTGTTTTTT CASSLETSLDTGELFF TRBV11-2 . once TRBJ2-2 16
TGTGCCTGGACCAGGCAGGGTGGTCAGCCCCAGCATTTT CAWTRQGGQPQHF TRBV30 . . TRBJ1-5 13
TGTGCCAGCAGCACAAGACAGGGTGATACGCAGTATTTT CASSTRQGDTQYF TRBV7-2 TRBD1 . TRBJ2-3 13
TGTGCCAGCTCACTTTGGGACAGGGGGCTCTCGATGACTTTCTTT CASSLWDRGLSMTFF TRBV18 TRBD1 . TRBJ1-1 15
TGTGCCTGGAGCGGTTTCGGGATGAACACTGAAGCTTTCTTT CAWSGFGMNTEAFF TRBV30 . . TRBJ1-1 14
TGTGCCTGGAGTGAACACAGGGTTTCCGGGGAGCTGTTTTTT CAWSEHRVSGELFF TRBV30 . . TRBJ2-2 14
TGTGCCAGTACCGTAGGACAGGGCCGTATGAACACTGAAGCTTTCTTT CASTVGQGRMNTEAFF TRBV19 TRBD1 . TRBJ1-1 16
TGTGCCAGCAGTGAGGAGGGCCGCTCCTACAATGAGCAGTTCTTC CASSEEGRSYNEQFF TRBV2 . few TRBJ2-1 15
TGCAGCGTTGTGCCTAGACTCCAAGAGACCCAGTACTTC CSVVPRLQETQYF TRBV29-1 . . TRBJ2-5 13
TGCAGCGTTTTATTGGGCAGGGGGGCCTATGGCTACACCTTC CSVLLGRGAYGYTF TRBV29-1 TRBD1 once TRBJ1-2 14
TGTGCCAGCAGCTTGAGACAGTTTTCTAATGAAAAACTGTTTTTT CASSLRQFSNEKLFF TRBV5-5 . few TRBJ1-4 15
TGTGCCAGCAGCTCCCGGAGTGGTTTGGGCACTGAAGCTTTCTTT CASSSRSGLGTEAFF TRBV11-3 . few TRBJ1-1 15
TGTGCCAGCAGGGGGACAGGGAACACCGGGGAGCTGTTTTTT CASRGTGNTGELFF TRBV27 TRBD1 . TRBJ2-2 14
TGTGCCAGCACCTTGACAGATTTCGGAAATCAGCCCCAGCATTTT CASTLTDFGNQPQHF TRBV6-1 . once TRBJ1-5 15
TGTGCCTCACGACAGGGAATGAGTTCACCCCTCCACTTT CASRQGMSSPLHF TRBV30 TRBD1 . TRBJ1-6 13
TGTGCCAGCAGCTGGGGCAGGGAGGCTTCACCCCTCCACTTT CASSWGREASPLHF TRBV7-9 . . TRBJ1-6 14
TGCGCCAGCAGCCAAGTGGCAGGGGGGAACACTGAAGCTTTCTTT CASSQVAGGNTEAFF TRBV4-3 TRBD1 . TRBJ1-1 15
TGTGCCAGTAGTCCCAGGGGAAACGGGGAGACCCAGTACTTC CASSPRGNGETQYF TRBV19 . . TRBJ2-5 14
TGTGCCAGCAAACAGGGAGATAATGAAAAACTGTTTTTT CASKQGDNEKLFF TRBV28 . . TRBJ1-4 13
TGTGCCAGCAGCTTAGGGGCGGGCTATGGCTACACCTTC CASSLGAGYGYTF TRBV7-9 . few TRBJ1-2 13
TGCAGCGTTGTACCCCGGGGTTGGCAAGAGACCCAGTACTTC CSVVPRGWQETQYF TRBV29-1 . . TRBJ2-5 14
TGCGCCAGCAGCCAAGATCTTGTTAGCGGGAAGACCGGGGAGCTGTTTTTT CASSQDLVSGKTGELFF TRBV4-3 TRBD2 . TRBJ2-2 17
TGCGCCAGCAGAGAAGAAACCGGGACACCAAGGAACACCGGGGAGCTGTTTTTT CASREETGTPRNTGELFF TRBV10-1 . once TRBJ2-2 18
TGCGCCAGCAGCTTGGTGTTTTGGAGGGCCCGCTCTGGGGCCAACGTCCTGACTTTC CASSLVFWRARSGANVLTF TRBV5-1 . . TRBJ2-6 19
TGTGCCAGCAGCCCCTCGCAGGCAGGGAATAACTATGGCTACACCTTC CASSPSQAGNNYGYTF TRBV5-4 . . TRBJ1-2 16
TGTGCCAGCAGTAGCAGGGTGGGCAATCAGCCCCAGCATTTT CASSSRVGNQPQHF TRBV5-8 . . TRBJ1-5 14
TGTGCCAGCAGCTTAGAAGGGGGAGCCAACAATGAGCAGTTCTTC CASSLEGGANNEQFF TRBV7-9 . once TRBJ2-1 15
TGTGCCAGCACGCGGTCGGGAACCTACGAGCAGTACTTC CASTRSGTYEQYF TRBV25-1 . . TRBJ2-7 13
TGTGCCAGCAGCTTGAGGGGACAGGGAAATCAGCCCCAGCATTTT CASSLRGQGNQPQHF TRBV5-5 TRBD1 . TRBJ1-5 15
TGTGCCAGCAGTGAACAGGGATTCTATGGCTACACCTTC CASSEQGFYGYTF TRBV2 . . TRBJ1-2 13
TGTGCCATCAGTGGGACGCAGGACACTTCCTACGAGCAGTACTTC CAISGTQDTSYEQYF TRBV10-3 . . TRBJ2-7 15
TGTGCCAGCAGCGTAGCTTCGGGAGGACCCACAGATACGCAGTATTTT CASSVASGGPTDTQYF TRBV9 TRBD2 . TRBJ2-3 16
TGTGCCAGCAGTTACTCGGGGGGGAACACTGAAGCTTTCTTT CASSYSGGNTEAFF TRBV6-5 . once TRBJ1-1 14
TGTGCCAGCAGTCCAACCCCAGGGCTAACTAATGAAAAACTGTTTTTT CASSPTPGLTNEKLFF TRBV28 . . TRBJ1-4 16
TGCGCCAGCAGCTCCCCGGGACTAGCGTACGAGCAGTACTTC CASSSPGLAYEQYF TRBV5-1 TRBD2 . TRBJ2-7 14
TGCGCCAGCAGCTTGGTTCGGGGACACGGTCCTAACGGCATGAACACTGAAGCTTTCTTT CASSLVRGHGPNGMNTEAFF TRBV5-1 . . TRBJ1-1 20
TGTGCCAGCAGCCAGGGACTTAGGGAGCAGTTCTTC CASSQGLREQFF TRBV5-5 . . TRBJ2-1 12
TGCGCCAGCAGCCATAAGGGACAGGGTAACTACGAGCAGTACTTC CASSHKGQGNYEQYF TRBV4-3 TRBD1 . TRBJ2-7 15
TGTGCCAGCAGTAAGCTCCCGGGACAGTTACGAGAGACCCAGTACTTC CASSKLPGQLRETQYF TRBV25-1 TRBD1 . TRBJ2-5 16
TGTGCCAGCAGTAGACAGGGATCCTCCTACGAGCAGTACTTC CASSRQGSSYEQYF TRBV28 TRBD1 . TRBJ2-7 14
TGTGCCACCAGCAGAGGAACAGGGTTTGGGGCCAACGTCCTGACTTTC CATSRGTGFGANVLTF TRBV15 . few TRBJ2-6 16
TGTGCCAGCAGCCTCCTACTAAATCCCAACTATGGCTACACCTTC CASSLLLNPNYGYTF TRBV28 . . TRBJ1-2 15